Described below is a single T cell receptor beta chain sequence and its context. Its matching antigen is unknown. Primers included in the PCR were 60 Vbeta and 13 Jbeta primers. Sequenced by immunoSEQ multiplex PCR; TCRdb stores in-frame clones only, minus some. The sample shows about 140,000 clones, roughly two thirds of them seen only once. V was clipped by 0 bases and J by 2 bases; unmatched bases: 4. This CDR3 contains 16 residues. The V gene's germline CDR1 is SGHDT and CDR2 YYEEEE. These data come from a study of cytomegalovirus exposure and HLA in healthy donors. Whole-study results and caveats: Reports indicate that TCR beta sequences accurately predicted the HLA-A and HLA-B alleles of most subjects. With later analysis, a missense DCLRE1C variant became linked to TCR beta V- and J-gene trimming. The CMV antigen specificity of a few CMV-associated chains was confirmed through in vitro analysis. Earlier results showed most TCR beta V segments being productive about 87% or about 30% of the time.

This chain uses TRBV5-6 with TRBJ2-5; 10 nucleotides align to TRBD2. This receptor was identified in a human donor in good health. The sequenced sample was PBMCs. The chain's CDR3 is CASSLGPSGGQETQYF. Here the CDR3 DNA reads TGTGCCAGCAGCTTGGGCCCTAGCGGGGGACAAGAGACCCAGTACTTC.